Each of the 5 T cell receptor beta chains below was sequenced from the same sample in a study of T cell responses to AZD1222 COVID-19 vaccine. Assay used: immunoSEQ multiplex PCR; TCRdb lists only in-frame clones, some missing. Counted here are tens of thousands of clones, 60% to 85% occurring once; the ten biggest clones make up less than 50%. The sequences come from peripheral blood, collected 28 days after the second AZD1222 dose. The receptors here all came from an adult who received the AZD1222 COVID-19 vaccine.

This chain joins TRBV7-2 and TRBJ1-2; 7 bases are shared with TRBD1. V shed 5 bases, J shed 12 bases, and the junction held 12 bases outside the gene matches. CDR3 size: 13 residues. From germline, CDR1 is SGHTA and CDR2 FQGNSA. In DNA, the CDR3 is TGTGCCAGCAGCACGGGACAGCTCCGGATCCACACCTTC. Translation gives CASSTGQLRIHTF. The full variable domain, in which reference TRBV7-2 and TRBJ1-2 provide the parts outside the CDR3, is GAGVSQSPSNKVTEKGKDVELRCDPISGHTALYWYRQSLGQGLEFLIYFQGNSAPDKSGLPSDRFSAERTGGSVSTLTIQRTQQEDSAVYLCASSTGQLRIHTFGSGTRLTVV.

V is TRBV18 and J is TRBJ2-2; D might be TRBD2 (7 bases). The V end lost 2 bases, the J end lost 3 bases, and 10 bases lay between the germline ends. In germline, CDR1 is KGHSH, CDR2 LQKENI. This CDR3 contains 15 residues. Written as DNA, the CDR3 is TGTGCCAGCTCACCATCGGGGGGCGACACCGGGGAGCTGTTTTTT. Its protein product is CASSPSGGDTGELFF.

The genes are TRBV29-1 and TRBJ1-5; TRBD1 matches 7 bases. Germline V gene data show CDR1 as SQVTM and CDR2 as ANQGSEA. V dropped 4 bases and J dropped 6; count of bases not matched to a gene: 6. The CDR3 consists of 13 residues. The CDR3 region has the DNA TGCAGCGTTGCGGGGGACAGTACTCAGCCCCAGCATTTT. Residues: CSVAGDSTQPQHF.

V usage is TRBV19 and J usage is TRBJ1-6; D is unresolved. The V gene lost 3 bases and the J gene lost 11 bases, with 17 bases spanning the gap. The CDR3 consists of 15 residues. CDR1 and CDR2 (germline): LNHDA, SQIVND (reference sequence). This chain's CDR3 is CASSMEPFTAPPLHF. CDR3 sequence (DNA): TGTGCCAGTAGTATGGAACCTTTCACGGCCCCACCCCTCCACTTT.

J is TRBJ2-3 and V is TRBV5-5; 8 nucleotides agree with TRBD1. The J segment lost 4 bases and the V segment lost 4 bases, leaving 5 bases of the junction unmatched. Germline V gene lookup returns CDR1 SGHKS and CDR2 YYEKEE (reference sequence). The CDR3 sequence is 14 residues long. CDR3 nucleotide sequence: TGTGCCAGCAGCACCGGACAGGGCGCAGATACGCAGTATTTT. This sequence encodes CASSTGQGADTQYF.